Each of the 30 T cell receptor beta chains below was sequenced from the same sample in a study of T cell responses to AZD1222 COVID-19 vaccine. Profiled with immunoSEQ multiplex PCR; TCRdb holds only in-frame clones, not every one. The profile covers about 140,000 clones, with roughly 88% appearing a single time and around 3.5% taken by the ten largest. The specimen was peripheral blood, collected on day 0 of AZD1222 vaccination. Source of these receptors: an adult in good health.

This chain joins TRBV5-1 and TRBJ1-3, with 9 positions matching TRBD1. This CDR3 comprises 17 residues. V trimming: 3 bases; J trimming: 0 bases; junction bases outside the gene matches: 7. CDR1 is SGHRS and CDR2 is YFSETQ in the germline V gene. DNA for the CDR3: TGCGCCAGCAGCTATGGACAGGGGCGCAGCTCTGGAAACACCATATATTTT. It yields the protein CASSYGQGRSSGNTIYF.

The rearrangement joins TRBV19 to TRBJ2-3, with D possibly matching TRBD2 (5 bases). Trimming cost V 6 bases and J 2 bases, with 24 bases left between them. Germline V CDR1 and CDR2: LNHDA, SQIVND (reference sequence). CDR3 length: 18 amino acids. This CDR3 reads CASSPSRRSNRSTDTQYF. In DNA, the CDR3 is TGTGCCAGTAGCCCTAGTCGGAGGTCAAACCGGTCCACAGATACGCAGTATTTT.

The V gene is TRBV2, the J gene TRBJ2-1, with 7 bases lining up with TRBD2. This CDR3 is built from 15 residues. Trimming removed 7 bases from V and 8 bases from J; junction bases left unmatched: 14. CDR1 and CDR2 from the germline V gene are SNHLY and FYNNEI. Here the CDR3 reads CASMGLAVRKYEQFF. CDR3 DNA: TGTGCCAGCATGGGTCTAGCGGTACGAAAATATGAGCAGTTCTTC. The variable domain in full, completed from reference TRBV2 and TRBJ2-1, reads EPEVTQTPSHQVTQMGQEVILRCVPISNHLYFYWYRQILGQKVEFLVSFYNNEISEKSEIFDDQFSVERPDGSNFTLKIRSTKLEDSAMYFCASMGLAVRKYEQFFGPGTRLTVL.

This clone was counted a single time. DNA for the CDR3: TGTGCCAGCCGACACAGGGGGCAAGGCGAGCAGTACTTC. Translation gives CASRHRGQGEQYF. The rearrangement joins TRBV28 to TRBJ2-7; 9 bases are shared with TRBD1. Germline CDR1 MDHEN, CDR2 SYDVKM. Germline trimming cut 8 bases from V and 6 bases from J; bases unmatched to any gene: 8. This CDR3 is built from 13 residues.

This sequence joins TRBV28 and TRBJ1-1, with D maybe TRBD1 (5 bases). V was trimmed by 3 bases and J by 0 bases, leaving 11 bases between them. The CDR3 is 15 residues long. Germline V gene sequence: CDR1 MDHEN, CDR2 SYDVKM. CDR3 nucleotides: TGTGCCAGCAGTTTGTTCGCCAGGGTGAACACTGAAGCTTTCTTT. Translating it yields CASSLFARVNTEAFF.

The CDR3: CASSLVGLGTAYGYTF. As DNA, the CDR3 is TGTGCCAGCAGCTTAGTAGGATTAGGGACAGCATATGGCTACACCTTC. The chain combines TRBV7-8 with TRBJ1-2; TRBD1 agrees at 7 bases. This CDR3 spans 16 amino acids. Trimming cost V 1 base and J 5 bases; bases outside gene matches: 10. The germline V gene has CDR1 SGHVS and CDR2 FQNEAQ.

The chain links TRBV7-2 to TRBJ2-1; possibly TRBD2 for D (5 bases). Germline V gives CDR1 SGHTA, CDR2 FQGNSA. V was cut by 4 bases and J by 5 bases, with 18 bases left in between. The CDR3 has 16 amino acids. The CDR3 nucleotides are TGTGCCAGCAGCTCCTCACCCGGACTGGTCGACAATGAGCAGTTCTTC. Translated: CASSSSPGLVDNEQFF.

This clone showed up just once. The V and J genes are TRBV30 and TRBJ2-1; tentatively, D is TRBD1 or TRBD2 (5 bases each). The ends were cut back, 0 bases at V and 10 bases at J, with 7 bases in the middle. The CDR3 totals 11 residues. Germline V gene sequence: CDR1 GTSNPN, CDR2 SVGIG (reference sequence). The chain's CDR3 is CAWSVWGEQFF. The CDR3, as DNA: TGTGCCTGGAGTGTATGGGGGGAGCAGTTCTTC.

V gene TRBV6-5 combines with J gene TRBJ1-5; D is unresolved. CDR1 and CDR2 (germline): MNHEY, SVGAGI. The germline V and J ends were trimmed by 3 bases and 5 bases, with 14 bases remaining between them. CDR3 length: 15 amino acids. The CDR3 loop reads CASSYNRGHDQPQHF. The DNA for the CDR3 is TGTGCCAGCAGTTATAACCGCGGCCACGATCAGCCCCAGCATTTT.

The chain couples TRBV27 to TRBJ2-2; 10 bases are shared with TRBD2. The CDR3 extends over 15 amino acids. With 6 bases clipped from V and 6 bases from J, the junction kept 7 bases outside the gene matches. Germline V gene data show CDR1 as MNHEY and CDR2 as SMNVEV (reference sequence). The CDR3 sequence is CASSPGLAGAGELFF. DNA of the CDR3: TGTGCCAGCAGCCCTGGTCTAGCGGGAGCCGGGGAGCTGTTTTTT.

The V call is TRBV9, the J call TRBJ1-1; D call uncertain. Germline values: CDR1 SGDLS, CDR2 YYNGEE. The CDR3 is 13 amino acids. The V end lost 3 bases, the J end lost 11 bases, and 17 bases lay between the germline ends. Here the CDR3 DNA reads TGTGCCAGCAGCGCGACGGTTTTGGAGCGGGCTTTCTTT. Protein product: CASSATVLERAFF.

V and J are TRBV7-3 and TRBJ1-5, with 9 bases that match TRBD1. Germline assignment: CDR1 SGHTA and CDR2 FQGTGA. V gave up 6 bases and J gave up 7 bases; unmatched junction bases: 4. The CDR3 sequence is 13 residues long. The CDR3 DNA reads as TGTGCCAGCAGTTGGGGACAGGGACAGCCCCAGCATTTT. Its translation is CASSWGQGQPQHF.

For the CDR3, the DNA is TGTGCCAGCAGCCAGTGGGAGGAGGATGGCTACACCTTC. Protein: CASSQWEEDGYTF. This chain uses TRBV3-1 (or the pseudogene TRBV3-2) with TRBJ1-2; D unresolved. From germline, CDR1 is LGHDT and CDR2 YNNKEL (reference sequence). This CDR3 has 13 residues. Trimming left V 3 bases short and J 6 bases short, with 11 bases between.

The CDR3, as DNA: TGTGCCACCAGCAGAGATAAGGGGGCGAGTGGCTACACCTTC. Residues: CATSRDKGASGYTF. The genes are TRBV15 and TRBJ1-2, with 7 bases aligning to TRBD1. V lost 0 bases to trimming and J lost 7 bases; unmatched junction nucleotides: 5. Germline CDR1 LNHNV, CDR2 YYDKDF (reference sequence). The CDR3 length is 14 residues. Using reference TRBV15 and TRBJ1-2 for the parts outside the CDR3, the full variable domain is DAMVIQNPRYQVTQFGKPVTLSCSQTLNHNVMYWYQQKSSQAPKLLFHYYDKDFNNEADTPDNFQSRRPNTSFCFLDIRSPGLGDTAMYLCATSRDKGASGYTFGSGTRLTVV.

This clone was detected only once. This chain connects TRBV7-9 to TRBJ1-4; D is ambiguous. The CDR3 is 14 amino acids. Germline V CDR1 and CDR2: SEHNR, FQNEAQ (reference sequence). V lost 5 bases and J lost 3, with 10 bases in between. The chain's CDR3 is CASSGISPNEKLFF. Here the CDR3 DNA reads TGTGCCAGCAGCGGGATCTCTCCTAATGAAAAACTGTTTTTT.

V usage is TRBV4-1 and J usage is TRBJ1-1, with D uncertain. CDR3 size: 12 residues. CDR1 is MGHRA and CDR2 is YSYEKL in the germline V gene. Trimming left V 4 bases short and J 8 bases short, with 11 bases between. This CDR3 is CASSPPAAEAFF. DNA of the CDR3: TGCGCCAGCAGCCCTCCCGCAGCGGAAGCTTTCTTT.

CDR3 amino acids: CASRRGGASSYEQYF. CDR3 coding DNA: TGTGCCAGTAGGCGTGGTGGCGCATCCTCCTACGAGCAGTACTTC. The chain recombines TRBV19 with TRBJ2-7; the D is unclear. This CDR3 has 15 residues. V lost 6 bases and J 0 bases, leaving 15 bases between the germline ends. The germline gives CDR1 LNHDA, CDR2 SQIVND (reference sequence). Supplemented by reference TRBV19 and TRBJ2-7, the full variable domain reads DGGITQSPKYLFRKEGQNVTLSCEQNLNHDAMYWYRQDPGQGLRLIYYSQIVNDFQKGDIAEGYSVSREKKESFPLTVTSAQKNPTAFYLCASRRGGASSYEQYFGPGTRLTVT.

The table lists this clone with a count of one. This chain uses TRBV28 with TRBJ1-6; D is ambiguous. V was trimmed by 6 bases and J by 7 bases, leaving 19 bases between them. The CDR3 is 16 amino acids. The V gene's germline CDR1 is MDHEN and CDR2 SYDVKM. The CDR3 DNA sequence: TGTGCCAGCAGGATCGCCCTTCCGGGAGGCAATTCACCCCTCCACTTT. It translates to CASRIALPGGNSPLHF. Looking up the rest from reference TRBV28 and TRBJ1-6 gives the full variable domain: DVKVTQSSRYLVKRTGEKVFLECVQDMDHENMFWYRQDPGLGLRLIYFSYDVKMKEKGDIPEGYSVSREKKERFSLILESASTNQTSMYLCASRIALPGGNSPLHFGNGTRLTVT.

The chain joins TRBV7-6 to TRBJ2-2, with unresolved D. There are 15 residues in the CDR3. V was pared by 1 base and J by 7 bases, with 13 bases between. Germline CDR1 is SGHVS and CDR2 is FNYEAQ. The CDR3: CASSLGPTVSGELFF. The CDR3 DNA reads as TGTGCCAGCAGCTTAGGACCGACTGTGAGCGGGGAGCTGTTTTTT.

The chain employs TRBV12-3 or TRBV12-4 and TRBJ1-2, with no clear D. Trimming left V 7 bases short and J 7 bases short, with 16 bases between. The CDR3 sequence is 13 residues long. The CDR3 sequence is CASTGPLSRGYTF. CDR3 DNA: TGTGCCAGCACCGGACCCCTATCTCGTGGCTACACCTTC.

CDR3 in amino acids: CASSRDRGNEQFF. The CDR3 bases are TGCGCCAGCAGCCGGGACAGGGGCAATGAGCAGTTCTTC. This rearrangement joins TRBV10-1 to TRBJ2-1, with 10 bases lining up with TRBD1. Germline CDR1 reads WNHNN; CDR2 reads SYGVQD (reference sequence). This CDR3 is 13 amino acids long. The V segment lost 6 bases and the J segment 6 bases; nucleotides outside the gene matches: 2.

The table lists this clone with a count of one. The chain recombines TRBV7-7 with TRBJ2-3, with TRBD2 matching over 11 bases. CDR1 is SSHAT and CDR2 is FNYEAQ in the germline V gene (reference sequence). Unmatched junction bases numbered 2, after V lost 4 bases and J lost 5 bases. The CDR3 has 14 amino acids. CDR3 nucleotides: TGTGCCAGCAGCTCTGGACTAGCGGGAGATACGCAGTATTTT. Amino acids: CASSSGLAGDTQYF. The full variable domain, with the rest looked up from reference TRBV7-7 and TRBJ2-3, is GAGVSQSPRYKVTKRGQDVTLRCDPISSHATLYWYQQALGQGPEFLTYFNYEAQPDKSGLPSDRFSAERPEGSISTLTIQRTEQRDSAMYRCASSSGLAGDTQYFGPGTRLTVL.

The chain carries TRBV7-2 and TRBJ2-7; TRBD1 aligns across 9 bases. This CDR3 has 17 residues. After removal of 3 bases from V and 6 bases from J, the junction contained 15 bases not matched to a gene. In germline, CDR1 is SGHTA, CDR2 FQGNSA. Written as DNA, the CDR3 is TGTGCCAGCAGCTTCGGTGGTCCGGGACAGGGTATTTCCGAGCAGTACTTC. It specifies CASSFGGPGQGISEQYF.

A few counts support this clone. This sequence joins TRBV6-2 or TRBV6-3 and TRBJ2-3; 13 bases match TRBD2. This CDR3 spans 17 amino acids. With 2 bases clipped from V and 5 bases from J, the junction kept 7 bases outside the gene matches. Germline V gene data show CDR1 as MNHEY and CDR2 as SVGEGT. CDR3 residues: CASSYGRLAGGRDTQYF. The CDR3 DNA follows: TGTGCCAGCAGTTACGGGCGACTAGCGGGAGGCAGAGATACGCAGTATTTT.

The chain employs TRBV6-5 and TRBJ2-5; D may be TRBD1 (6 bases). The length of the CDR3 is 13 residues. CDR1 and CDR2 (germline): MNHEY, SVGAGI. V was pared by 5 bases and J by 5 bases, with 12 bases between. The DNA for the CDR3 is TGTGCCAGCAGTCAGGGGTTCGTGGAGACCCAGTACTTC. Protein: CASSQGFVETQYF.

The chain joins TRBV7-9 to TRBJ2-5; no definite D call. Deletions cut 5 bases from V and 5 bases from J, with 9 bases between. The CDR3 runs 12 residues. The germline CDR1 and CDR2 sequences are SEHNR and FQNEAQ (reference sequence). The chain's CDR3 is CASSEILETQYF. The CDR3, as DNA: TGTGCCAGCAGCGAAATTCTGGAGACCCAGTACTTC.

In this sample, this clone turned up once. The chain couples TRBV7-2 to TRBJ1-6, with TRBD1 identical over 8 bases. Germline V gives CDR1 SGHTA, CDR2 FQGNSA. The CDR3 runs 17 residues. V shed 2 bases and J 6 bases; nucleotides not matched to a gene: 9. CDR3 protein: CASSLIFTGQVNSPLHF. CDR3 in DNA: TGTGCCAGCAGCTTAATCTTTACGGGACAGGTTAATTCACCCCTCCACTTT.

A single count supports this clone. The CDR3 nucleotides read TGTGCCAGTAGTGGGGTTGATGAGCAGTTCTTC. It encodes CASSGVDEQFF. The chain recombines TRBV19 with TRBJ2-1, with D hard to call. Per the germline V gene, CDR1 is LNHDA and CDR2 is SQIVND (reference sequence). V was clipped by 5 bases and J by 8 bases, with 7 bases between them. CDR3 length: 11 amino acids.

The chain employs TRBV18 and TRBJ2-5; no definite D call. The CDR3 is made up of 16 amino acids. Trimming cost V 0 bases and J 2 bases, with 13 bases left between them. Looked up from germline, CDR1 is KGHSH and CDR2 is LQKENI. CDR3 nucleotide sequence: TGTGCCAGCTCACCACCTCGGACGGCGTGGCAAGAGACCCAGTACTTC. Residues: CASSPPRTAWQETQYF. The full variable domain, its missing parts supplied by reference TRBV18 and TRBJ2-5, is NAGVMQNPRHLVRRRGQEARLRCSPMKGHSHVYWYRQLPEEGLKFMVYLQKENIIDESGMPKERFSAEFPKEGPSILRIQQVVRGDSAAYFCASSPPRTAWQETQYFGPGTRLLVL.

This clone was observed once. The chain combines TRBV3-1 (or the pseudogene TRBV3-2) with TRBJ2-5; D is perhaps TRBD1 (6 bases). Trimming took 6 bases from V and 5 from J, leaving 7 bases between them. The germline CDR1 and CDR2 sequences are LGHDT and YNNKEL (reference sequence). This CDR3 region has 11 residues. CDR3 residues: CASRQGETQYF. The CDR3 DNA reads as TGTGCCAGCAGGCAGGGGGAGACCCAGTACTTC.